The rows below give T cell receptor beta chains drawn from one sample of a study of cytomegalovirus exposure and HLA in healthy donors. Sequenced by immunoSEQ multiplex PCR; TCRdb stores in-frame clones only, minus some. The data show about 160,000 clones, 80% seen once. Sequencing was performed on PBMCs. Receptor source: a male donor in good health and CMV-seropositive. Both conserved end residues are part of each CDR3. The order of the fields is clone size, D gene, J gene, V gene, CDR3 DNA, CDR3 protein. D genes are given only for firm matches. Clone size is shown for a subset of rows, as once, few, many or a class of expanded clone.

>.|.|TRBJ1-4|TRBV2
TGTGCCAGCCTGCAGGCTGCAACTAATGAAAAACTGTTTTTT
CASLQAATNEKLFF
>.|TRBD2|TRBJ2-4|TRBV18
TGTGCCAGCTCGCCCGTCAGGGCTAGCGGGGCGGGCAAAAACATTCAGTACTTC
CASSPVRASGAGKNIQYF
>.|.|TRBJ1-2|TRBV27
TGTGCCAGCAGTTCACGACAGGAGTATAATCGTATTGGCTACACCTTC
CASSSRQEYNRIGYTF
>.|TRBD1|TRBJ2-7|TRBV11-3
TGTGCCAGCAGCTTAGAATGGGACAGGGGTGTGTACGAGCAGTACTTC
CASSLEWDRGVYEQYF
>.|TRBD2|TRBJ2-3|TRBV19
TGTGCCAGTAGTATCGGGACTAGCGGGACTAACACAGATACGCAGTATTTT
CASSIGTSGTNTDTQYF
>.|TRBD1|TRBJ2-5|TRBV6-1
TGTGCCGGGGGACAGAAACAAGAGACCCAGTACTTC
CAGGQKQETQYF
>.|TRBD1|TRBJ1-2|TRBV27
TGTGCCAGCAGGAGAGCGGACAGGCCAGGCGGAAACACCTTC
CASRRADRPGGNTF
>.|.|TRBJ1-3|TRBV5-1
TGCGCCAGCAGCCCGGACAGCTCTGGAAACACCATATATTTT
CASSPDSSGNTIYF
>.|TRBD2|TRBJ2-1|TRBV29-1
TGCAGCGTTGTGGGGAGCGGGAGATCATACAATGAGCAGTTCTTC
CSVVGSGRSYNEQFF
>.|.|TRBJ2-5|TRBV7-2
TGTGCCAGCAGCTTAGGGGCTCAAGAGACCCAGTACTTC
CASSLGAQETQYF
>.|.|TRBJ2-3|TRBV11-3
TGTGCCAGCAGCCCAACAGTAGCGAGCACAGATACGCAGTATTTT
CASSPTVASTDTQYF
>.|.|TRBJ2-7|TRBV5-4
TGTGCCAGCAGCTTGGGAGACAGATTCTACGAGCAGTACTTC
CASSLGDRFYEQYF
>.|TRBD2|TRBJ2-7|TRBV5-1
TGCGCCAGCAGCTCCGGGCGACTAGCGGGAATCGACGAGCAGTACTTC
CASSSGRLAGIDEQYF
>.|TRBD1|TRBJ2-5|TRBV29-1
TGCAGCATGGGACAGGGAGTGGAGACCCAGTACTTC
CSMGQGVETQYF
>.|TRBD2|TRBJ2-7|TRBV7-2
TGTGCCAGCAGCTCGTCGGGACTAGCGGGTATCTACGAGCAGTACTTC
CASSSSGLAGIYEQYF
>.|TRBD2|TRBJ2-7|TRBV7-9
TGTGCCAGCAGCATGCGACTAGCGGGAGTTGACGAGCAGTACTTC
CASSMRLAGVDEQYF
>.|TRBD1|TRBJ1-1|TRBV29-1
TGCAGCGTTGAGACAGGGGGCCGAGCTTTCTTT
CSVETGGRAFF
>.|.|TRBJ2-7|TRBV28
TGTGCCTCAGGCCTCAGGGGCGAGCAGTACTTC
CASGLRGEQYF
>few|TRBD1|TRBJ1-2|TRBV7-2
TGTGCCAGCAGCCAGGGGGTTGGTGGCTACACCTTC
CASSQGVGGYTF
>.|.|TRBJ2-7|TRBV9
TGTGCCAGCAGCGTAGATCTTAGCGCTAACGAGCAGTACTTC
CASSVDLSANEQYF
>.|.|TRBJ2-5|TRBV19
TGTGCCAGTAGCTGGCTACAGGGTGAGACCCAGTACTTC
CASSWLQGETQYF
>.|TRBD1|TRBJ1-2|TRBV6-5
TGTGCCAGCAGCCTGACAGGGGTCTATGGCTACACCTTC
CASSLTGVYGYTF
>.|TRBD1|TRBJ2-5|TRBV7-3
TGTGCCAGCAGCTCAGGGGGTAGCTTCGAGACCCAGTACTTC
CASSSGGSFETQYF
>once|TRBD2|TRBJ2-7|TRBV7-9
TGTGCCAGCAGCTTAGCCGGCGGGAGTAACTACGAGCAGTACTTC
CASSLAGGSNYEQYF
>.|.|TRBJ2-2|TRBV14
TGTGCCAGCAGCCTTGAAGCAGGGGTGGTCACCGGGGAGCTGTTTTTT
CASSLEAGVVTGELFF
>.|.|TRBJ1-2|TRBV14
TGTGCCAGCAGCCAAGACTATTCTTATGGCTACACCTTC
CASSQDYSYGYTF
>once|.|TRBJ2-5|TRBV29-1
TGCAGCGTTGATTTGGTCCGGGGAGAGACCCAGTACTTC
CSVDLVRGETQYF
>.|.|TRBJ1-1|TRBV29-1
TGCAGCGTTCCCCGTCGAGGTGAAGCTTTCTTT
CSVPRRGEAFF
>.|.|TRBJ2-1|TRBV30
TGTGCCTGGAGTGTACAGGGTCATGAGCAGTTCTTC
CAWSVQGHEQFF
>.|.|TRBJ1-1|TRBV7-6
TGTGCCAGCAGCTCAGGGGATTGGGTCACTGAAGCTTTCTTT
CASSSGDWVTEAFF
>.|.|TRBJ1-4|TRBV30
TGTGCCTGGAGTCTTCCGGGACTTACTAATGAAAAACTGTTTTTT
CAWSLPGLTNEKLFF
>.|TRBD2|TRBJ2-7|TRBV5-5
TGTGCCAGCAGCTGGGGACTAGCGGGACAAGGCTCCTACGAGCAGTACTTC
CASSWGLAGQGSYEQYF
>.|.|TRBJ2-1|TRBV4-3
TGCGCCAGCAGCCAAAAAAGCCGTTTTGAGGTGGAAAAGTTCTTC
CASSQKSRFEVEKFF
>.|.|TRBJ1-2|TRBV19
TGTGGCTCTCGCAGGGATGGGGACTATGGCTACACCTTC
CGSRRDGDYGYTF
>once|.|TRBJ1-5|TRBV30
TGTGCCTGGAGTGTCCCCCAGGGCGGCAATCAGCCCCAGCATTTT
CAWSVPQGGNQPQHF
>.|TRBD2|TRBJ2-2|TRBV10-3
TGTGCCATCAGCTCCGGGCGGGAGGGTAGAACCGGGGAGCTGTTTTTT
CAISSGREGRTGELFF
>.|.|TRBJ1-5|TRBV10-1
TGCGCCCGTCGTCGGAGCAATCAGCCCCAGCATTTT
CARRRSNQPQHF
>.|.|TRBJ1-6|TRBV19
TGTGCCAGTAGTACTTCCGTTTCTGCCCTCCACTTT
CASSTSVSALHF
>.|TRBD1|TRBJ1-2|TRBV25-1
TGTGCCGCCATGGACAGGGGATTTGGCTACACCTTC
CAAMDRGFGYTF
>.|TRBD2|TRBJ2-7|TRBV14
TGTGCCAGCAGCCAAGTGGCTAGCGGAAGGCAGTACTTC
CASSQVASGRQYF
>.|TRBD1|TRBJ2-1|TRBV6-1
TGTGCCAGCACCCTGGGACAGGGGGGCTACAATGAGCAGTTCTTC
CASTLGQGGYNEQFF
>.|.|TRBJ2-3|TRBV7-2
TGTGCCAGCAGCTCTACTAGCACAGATACGCAGTATTTT
CASSSTSTDTQYF
>.|TRBD2|TRBJ2-7|TRBV4-2
TGTGCCAGCAGCCAATGGCTAGCGGACTACGAGCAGTACTTC
CASSQWLADYEQYF
>.|TRBD2|TRBJ2-7|TRBV28
TGTGCCAGCACCGGGGCTGCTAGCGGGCTCTACGAGCAGTACTTC
CASTGAASGLYEQYF
>once|.|TRBJ1-4|TRBV10-3
TGTGCCATCCCCCGGTCAGGTCCTAATGAAAAACTGTTTTTT
CAIPRSGPNEKLFF
>.|.|TRBJ1-3|TRBV5-1
TGCGCCAGCAGCAGAACGACAGGCACTGGAAACACCATATATTTT
CASSRTTGTGNTIYF
>.|.|TRBJ2-1|TRBV7-2
TGTGCCAGCAGCCAAACTACCCGGATTGGACTGAGCTCCTACAATGAGCAGTTCTTC
CASSQTTRIGLSSYNEQFF
>few|.|TRBJ2-7|TRBV27
TGTGCCAGCAGTTTAAGCCGGGCGGAGGGCGAGCAGTACTTC
CASSLSRAEGEQYF
>.|.|TRBJ2-4|TRBV4-2
TGTGCCAGCAGCCAAGACCGGTCCAAAAACATTCAGTACTTC
CASSQDRSKNIQYF